This T cell receptor (beta chain) stems from a study of T cells in Graves' hyperthyroidism and ophthalmopathy (dated by TCRdb to the late 2010s). Broadly, across the study: Peripheral blood samples were taken at initial diagnosis, before any treatment was given. To identify TCR V-J signatures that set the groups apart, the researchers used a discovery cohort of 90 to 100 patients, made up of under 50 with Graves' ophthalmopathy and around 58 with stable Graves' hyperthyroidism. An independent validation cohort of about 20 hyperthyroidism patients and approximately 16 patients who later progressed to ophthalmopathy tested prospective prediction of ophthalmopathy. The 90 or so discovery patients were randomly split 7:3 into training and test sets. In addition, the study compared T-cell repertoires in thyroid tissue and in blood from about 6 Graves' hyperthyroidism patients. Once sampling was done, hyperthyroidism patients were given methimazole at a starting dose of 30 mg daily, whereas ophthalmopathy patients were given high-dose intravenous methylprednisolone. According to the paper, TCR Vbeta CDR3 sequencing was carried out on over 130 peripheral blood samples, which came from more than 40 ophthalmopathy, 75 or so hyperthyroidism and about 17 progressor patients. Findings and caveats that apply to the study as a whole: No statistical method was used to set the sample size in advance, and investigators knew the group allocation. In validation, the model predicted progression to ophthalmopathy a median of roughly 6.1 months before onset, with roughly 68% sensitivity and 72.22% specificity. A 13 V-J signature model separated ophthalmopathy from stable hyperthyroidism, with approximately 86% sensitivity and 81% to 83% specificity in cross-validation and 80%/75% in testing. Most expanded thyroid clonotypes (frequency above 0.001) were also detected in blood, suggesting blood repertoires may reflect thyroid immune responses.

The TCR beta CDR3 regions were amplified from RNA transcripts. For the first round of RT-PCR on the TCR CDR3, the HTBI primer set was used together with the Qiagen OneStep RT-PCR kit. The libraries were constructed in a second round of multiplex PCR and then size-selected and purified. Libraries were sequenced paired-end with 100 bp reads on an Illumina HiSeq2000. Per the original workflow: SOAPnuke was used to process the raw data, with reads discarded if the reads contained adapters or uncalled bases, had a mean Phred below 15, or lacked an exact constant-primer or identifier match. COPE v1.2.5 was used to merge the high-quality paired reads, and each unique nucleotide sequence was defined as a clonotype. MiTCR v1.1 was used to align the clonotypes against IMGT TRBV, TRBD and TRBJ reference segments. The analysis included only V-J combinations with a frequency above 0.0001, which together covered 99% to 99.2% of the repertoires. A TCS score was defined as the ratio between F50 (clonal expansion) and ExV (chaos), using BLOSUM62-based TCRdist between CDR3 peptides within each V-J. Welch's t-statistics and random forest reduced fewer than 600 V-J features to 13, which were used in a naive Bayes classifier (R e1071). Using fastp trimming at Q25 and MiXCR clonotype assembly, TCRdb reanalyzed the public sequencing data and kept in-frame beta chains. Rows are combined by CDR3 protein, so each entry shows the most common genes and DNA. TCRdb, rather than the study authors, made the V and J calls. The sample yields nearly 600,000 distinct CDR3 sequences; over 11% were counted once. More than 4.5% of the sample comes from the top ten.

Hyperthyroidism patients were aged 18 to 65 years and newly diagnosed, with disease duration of less than 2 months. The study excluded patients with uncontrolled infections, other autoimmune diseases, pregnancy or lactation. Diagnoses were based on clinical symptoms, serum thyroxine and TRAb, thyroid ultrasound and orbital computed tomography. Blood from progressor patients was drawn when they were first diagnosed with hyperthyroidism, before any ophthalmopathy symptoms appeared. Ficoll-Paque density gradient centrifugation was used to isolate PBMCs from approximately 10 ml of fresh peripheral blood. Progressor patients were defined as those initially diagnosed with Graves' hyperthyroidism in whom ophthalmopathy developed during follow-up. Total RNA was extracted with Trizol reagent, and quality was checked on an Agilent 2100 Bioanalyzer. CDR1 and CDR2 are read off the germline V gene (reference sequence) as DFQATT and SNEGSKA. The CDR3, from cysteine to phenylalanine, totals 14 residues. Only CDR3 DNA remains: 42 bases, in frame from the first base.

This clonotype was detected once. Its recognized antigen is unknown. This may be a read error: a much more frequent sequence differs by one nucleotide. The rearranged segments are TRBV20-1 and TRBJ2-5; the D call is possibly TRBD1 or TRBD2, each sharing 7 bases. Sequencing was carried out using blood. The TCR was taken from a woman aged 25-40 years with Graves' hyperthyroidism that later progressed to Graves' ophthalmopathy. CDR3 sequence: CSARSGTVQGTQYF. The DNA sequence is given as TGCAGTGCTAGAAGCGGGACAGTCCAAGGGACCCAGTACTTC.